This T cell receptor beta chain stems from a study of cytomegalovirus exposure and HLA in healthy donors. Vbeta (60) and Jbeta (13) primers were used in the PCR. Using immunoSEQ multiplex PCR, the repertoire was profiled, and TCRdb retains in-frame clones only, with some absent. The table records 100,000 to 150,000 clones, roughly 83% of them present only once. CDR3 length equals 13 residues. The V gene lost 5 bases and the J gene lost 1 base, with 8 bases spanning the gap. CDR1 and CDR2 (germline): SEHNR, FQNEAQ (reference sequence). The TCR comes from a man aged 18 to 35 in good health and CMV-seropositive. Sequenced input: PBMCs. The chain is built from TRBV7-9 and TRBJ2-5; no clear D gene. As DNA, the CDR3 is TGTGCCAGCAGCCCCGTCCCCCAAGAGACCCAGTACTTC. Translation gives CASSPVPQETQYF.